This T cell receptor beta chain was recorded in a study of response to subunit inactivated influenza vaccine. TCRdb reprocessed the RT-PCR reads via MiXCR and lists one record per CDR3 protein. This repertoire shows about 500,000 distinct CDR3 sequences, 15% to 20% found once; its top ten account for roughly 3.1%. The CDR3 length is 17 residues. Looked up from germline, CDR1 is SGHAT and CDR2 is FQNNGV. V lost 2 bases and J 0 bases, leaving 14 bases between the germline ends. The starting material was CD4+ T cells sorted from PBMCs, obtained around 25 months after vaccination. This clonotype was sampled from a man between 50 and 69 years old who received an inactivated influenza vaccine. This sequence joins TRBV11-2 and TRBJ1-3; D remains unclear. The chain's CDR3 is CASSLNLRYSSGNTIYF. DNA for the CDR3: TGTGCCAGCAGCTTAAATCTCAGATACAGCTCTGGAAACACCATATATTTT.